This T cell receptor beta chain was captured in a study of shared clonotypes between healthy human individuals. Whole-study context: The plates for each donor numbered three CD4 naive, three CD4 memory, two CD8 naive and one CD8 memory.

Per the study methods: From ImmunoSEQ came sequences covering only the junction and carrying no quality scores, so filtering differed. Using immunoSEQ multiplex PCR, the repertoire was profiled, and TCRdb retains in-frame clones only, with some absent. V, J and clone size are taken as reported in that table, and D and trimming were inferred from the DNA itself. The sample carries roughly 2.1 million clones, about 92% recorded once. The naive CD8 population came from CD45RO-negative cells selected for CCR7, without terminally differentiated effector memory CD45RA+ cells. CDR3 length equals 15 residues. Per germline, CDR1 SGHAT and CDR2 FQNNGV. Deletions cut 6 bases from V and 0 bases from J, with 12 bases between.

The receptor was derived from a young man in good health. Some clones in this sample may be carry-over from other donors' samples. Material for sequencing was naive CD8+ T cells from PBMCs. This chain links TRBV11-2 with TRBJ2-4; D perhaps matches TRBD2 (5 bases). CDR3 region: CASSEGRVAKNIQYF. Here the CDR3 DNA reads TGTGCCAGCAGTGAAGGGCGGGTAGCCAAAAACATTCAGTACTTC.